The T cell receptor beta chain under discussion was sequenced for a study of T-cell reconstitution after alpha-beta-depleted transplantation in children. Study-wide points: It was reported that alpha-beta T cells came from several hundred expanded graft clones (about two months after transplant).

Points on this clonotype: Its antigen remains unknown.

Construction of the TCRbeta library involved unique molecular identifiers. TCRdb processed the PCR reads anew with MiXCR; each CDR3 protein has one entry. The table has 700,000 to 950,000 distinct CDR3 sequences, about 16% seen once. The CDR3 has 14 residues. The germline V and J ends were trimmed by 3 bases and 4 bases, with 12 bases remaining between them. The germline gives CDR1 MGHDK, CDR2 SYGVNS. The TCR originated in a male patient younger than 18 who had a stem cell transplant for acute lymphoblastic leukemia, so the T cells may come from the graft donor. The chain is built from TRBV25-1 and TRBJ1-2; D gene ambiguous. This specimen consisted of PBMCs, mostly from graft donor cells, obtained 360 days after TCRalphabeta/CD19-depleted stem cell transplant. This CDR3 reads CASSDVGPVYGYTF. CDR3 nucleotide sequence: TGTGCCAGCAGTGATGTAGGTCCAGTCTATGGCTACACCTTC.